A selection of T cell receptor beta chains follows, all from one sample in a study of Graves' ophthalmopathy and Graves' hyperthyroidism. TCRdb processed the multiplex PCR reads anew with MiXCR; each CDR3 protein has one entry. The sample holds around 1.1 million distinct CDR3 sequences, around a third seen once. The sequenced sample was peripheral blood or thyroid tissue (not recorded which). These receptors came from an adult man with Graves' hyperthyroidism. Each CDR3 is given with its conserved first and last residue. The D gene is left open where the match is weak. Clone size is not always given. Where it is, it says once, few, many or a class for expanded clones.

v_call: TRBV11-2
j_call: TRBJ2-5
d_call: TRBD1
clone_size: -
cdr3_aa: CASSQTPGQIQETQYF
cdr3_nt: TGTGCCAGCAGCCAAACCCCGGGACAGATACAAGAGACCCAGTACTTC

v_call: TRBV10-3
j_call: TRBJ2-5
d_call: -
clone_size: -
cdr3_aa: CAISAEGMETQYF
cdr3_nt: TGTGCCATCAGTGCCGAGGGTATGGAGACCCAGTACTTC

v_call: TRBV28
j_call: TRBJ1-2
d_call: -
clone_size: -
cdr3_aa: CASSFRPGNLDYGYTF
cdr3_nt: TGTGCCAGCAGTTTTCGGCCAGGCAACTTAGACTATGGCTACACCTTC

v_call: TRBV12-3/TRBV12-4
j_call: TRBJ1-4
d_call: TRBD1
clone_size: -
cdr3_aa: CASGLPTQGVANEKLFF
cdr3_nt: TGTGCTAGTGGTTTGCCTACACAGGGGGTCGCTAATGAAAAACTGTTTTTT

v_call: TRBV24-1
j_call: TRBJ2-7
d_call: -
clone_size: -
cdr3_aa: CASSRPERKSSYEQYF
cdr3_nt: TGTGCCAGCAGCCGCCCCGAGCGGAAGAGCTCCTACGAGCAGTACTTC

v_call: TRBV7-2
j_call: TRBJ2-7
d_call: -
clone_size: many
cdr3_aa: CASSLDSNSYEQYF
cdr3_nt: TGTGCCAGCAGCTTAGACTCCAACTCCTACGAGCAGTACTTC

v_call: TRBV7-6
j_call: TRBJ2-1
d_call: TRBD1
clone_size: -
cdr3_aa: CASSSSRRTGARMEQFF
cdr3_nt: TGTGCCAGCAGCTCTAGCAGGCGGACAGGGGCCCGTATGGAGCAGTTCTTC

v_call: TRBV19
j_call: TRBJ1-5
d_call: TRBD1
clone_size: few
cdr3_aa: CASSAPGQGFGQPQHF
cdr3_nt: TGTGCCAGTAGTGCACCGGGACAGGGGTTCGGTCAGCCCCAGCATTTT

v_call: TRBV7-8
j_call: TRBJ2-7
d_call: -
clone_size: -
cdr3_aa: CASSRPGRPTEQYF
cdr3_nt: TGTGCCAGCAGCCGGCCGGGACGCCCAACGGAGCAGTACTTC

v_call: TRBV9
j_call: TRBJ1-6
d_call: -
clone_size: many
cdr3_aa: CASNRGGSPLHF
cdr3_nt: TGTGCCAGCAACCGTGGGGGATCACCCCTCCACTTT

v_call: TRBV10-2
j_call: TRBJ1-1
d_call: -
clone_size: few
cdr3_aa: CASSGRHEAFF
cdr3_nt: TGCGCCAGCAGTGGACGTCATGAAGCTTTCTTT

v_call: TRBV20-1
j_call: TRBJ1-4
d_call: -
clone_size: -
cdr3_aa: CSARTGRLSNEKLFF
cdr3_nt: TGCAGTGCTAGAACAGGGCGGCTAAGTAATGAAAAACTGTTTTTT

v_call: TRBV4-1
j_call: TRBJ2-7
d_call: -
clone_size: many
cdr3_aa: CASSQEPFKIEQYF
cdr3_nt: TGCGCCAGCAGCCAAGAACCGTTTAAAATAGAGCAGTACTTC

v_call: TRBV10-3
j_call: TRBJ1-3
d_call: -
clone_size: many
cdr3_aa: CAITLTGPSSGNTIYF
cdr3_nt: TGTGCCATCACCCTGACAGGCCCCAGCTCTGGAAACACCATATATTTT

v_call: TRBV7-2
j_call: TRBJ2-7
d_call: -
clone_size: many
cdr3_aa: CASSSPALREQYF
cdr3_nt: TGTGCCAGCAGCTCGCCCGCCCTTAGGGAGCAGTACTTC

v_call: TRBV7-2
j_call: TRBJ2-7
d_call: TRBD1
clone_size: many
cdr3_aa: CASSRGTGYYEQYF
cdr3_nt: TGTGCCAGCAGCCGAGGGACAGGATACTACGAGCAGTACTTC

v_call: TRBV20-1
j_call: TRBJ1-5
d_call: -
clone_size: -
cdr3_aa: CSARDYPMIGAGHHNQPQHF
cdr3_nt: TGCAGTGCTAGAGATTACCCCATGATCGGGGCAGGGCATCACAATCAGCCCCAGCATTTT

v_call: TRBV29-1
j_call: TRBJ1-1
d_call: -
clone_size: many
cdr3_aa: CSAYDRMNTEAFF
cdr3_nt: TGCAGCGCCTATGACAGAATGAACACTGAAGCTTTCTTT

v_call: TRBV12-3/TRBV12-4
j_call: TRBJ1-4
d_call: TRBD1
clone_size: once
cdr3_aa: CASSPRTGPEKLFF
cdr3_nt: TGTGCCAGCTCACCAAGGACAGGGCCCGAAAAACTGTTTTTT

v_call: TRBV20-1
j_call: TRBJ1-1
d_call: -
clone_size: -
cdr3_aa: CSASRAGWAGAFF
cdr3_nt: TGCAGTGCTAGTAGGGCAGGGTGGGCTGGAGCTTTCTTT

v_call: TRBV10-2
j_call: TRBJ2-2
d_call: -
clone_size: -
cdr3_aa: CASGKSGGTGELFF
cdr3_nt: TGCGCCAGCGGGAAATCAGGGGGGACCGGGGAGCTGTTTTTT

v_call: TRBV7-3
j_call: TRBJ2-7
d_call: -
clone_size: many
cdr3_aa: CASSDGSQAEQYF
cdr3_nt: TGTGCCAGCAGTGACGGGAGTCAGGCCGAGCAGTACTTC

v_call: TRBV10-3
j_call: TRBJ2-5
d_call: TRBD1
clone_size: many
cdr3_aa: CAISKDRGLETQYF
cdr3_nt: TGTGCCATCAGTAAGGACAGGGGGCTTGAGACCCAGTACTTC

v_call: TRBV7-9
j_call: TRBJ2-5
d_call: -
clone_size: many
cdr3_aa: CASSLGSTRETQYF
cdr3_nt: TGTGCCAGCAGCTTAGGATCTACCCGGGAGACCCAGTACTTC

v_call: TRBV3-1
j_call: TRBJ1-3
d_call: -
clone_size: many
cdr3_aa: CASSLRTGGNTIYF
cdr3_nt: TGTGCCAGCAGCCTGCGGACCGGCGGAAACACCATATATTTT

v_call: TRBV2
j_call: TRBJ2-5
d_call: TRBD1
clone_size: few
cdr3_aa: CASSRQGASETQYF
cdr3_nt: TGTGCCAGCAGTCGACAGGGGGCTTCGGAGACCCAGTACTTC

v_call: TRBV20-1
j_call: TRBJ1-1
d_call: TRBD1
clone_size: -
cdr3_aa: CSGGQGSSYTEAFF
cdr3_nt: TGCAGTGGCGGACAGGGATCTTCGTACACTGAAGCTTTCTTT

v_call: TRBV7-9
j_call: TRBJ1-4
d_call: -
clone_size: many
cdr3_aa: CASSLFGTGPYPRANEKLFF
cdr3_nt: TGTGCCAGCAGCCTATTTGGTACGGGACCCTACCCTCGGGCTAATGAAAAACTGTTTTTT

v_call: TRBV5-6
j_call: TRBJ2-7
d_call: -
clone_size: -
cdr3_aa: CASSAEQIYPYDQYF
cdr3_nt: TGTGCCAGCAGCGCCGAACAGATCTATCCCTACGATCAGTACTTC